Sequencing of this T cell receptor beta chain was carried out in a study of PD-1 blockade in classical Hodgkin lymphoma. The assay was immunoSEQ multiplex PCR, and TCRdb's table has in-frame clones only and misses some. The table lists about 110,000 clones, about 88% of them singletons. Every patient was affected by relapse after autologous stem cell transplantation, while exposure to brentuximab vedotin was not uniform. CDR3 length equals 15 residues. V lost 1 base to trimming and J lost 2 bases, with 10 bases between them. The germline V gene encodes CDR1 MGHRA and CDR2 YSYEKL. This specimen consisted of peripheral blood mononuclear cells (PBMCs), obtained before the second cycle of nivolumab. The chain combines TRBV4-1 with TRBJ2-3; a weak D match, TRBD2 (5 bases). The receptor was isolated from a human donor with classical Hodgkin lymphoma. Written as DNA, the CDR3 is TGCGCCAGCAGCCAAGGGCGGGTAATCACAGATACGCAGTATTTT. Amino acids: CASSQGRVITDTQYF.